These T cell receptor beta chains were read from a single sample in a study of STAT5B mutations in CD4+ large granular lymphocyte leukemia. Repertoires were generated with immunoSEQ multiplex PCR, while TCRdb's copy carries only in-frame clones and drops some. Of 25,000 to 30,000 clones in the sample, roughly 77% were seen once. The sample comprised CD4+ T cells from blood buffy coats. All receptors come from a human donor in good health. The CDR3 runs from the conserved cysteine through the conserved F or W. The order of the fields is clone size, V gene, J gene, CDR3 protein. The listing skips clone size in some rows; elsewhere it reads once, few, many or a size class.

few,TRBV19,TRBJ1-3,CASSTPLGSGNTIYF
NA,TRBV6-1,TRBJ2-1,CASSETVSEQFF
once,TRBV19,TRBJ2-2,CASQSGSNTGELFF
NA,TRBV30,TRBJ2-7,CAWSPSGGYEQYF
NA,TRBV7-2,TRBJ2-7,CASSLAGGSAYEQYF
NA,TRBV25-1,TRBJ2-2,CASSPTGAGSGSGGELFF
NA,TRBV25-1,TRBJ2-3,CASSEFTSGAFGSDTQYF
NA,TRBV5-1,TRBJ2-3,CASSLALAGETDTQYF
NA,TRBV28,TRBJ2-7,CASSLPPGEQYF
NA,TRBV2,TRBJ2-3,CASSEMSWDSSSTDTQYF
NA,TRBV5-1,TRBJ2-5,CASSKRTGTETQYF
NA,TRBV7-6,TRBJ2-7,CASSFSQGEDISYEQYF
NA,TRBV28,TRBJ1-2,CASGVYPNYGYTF
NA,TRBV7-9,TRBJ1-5,CASSSTGNQPQHF
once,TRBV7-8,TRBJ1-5,CASSFGGSGAQHF
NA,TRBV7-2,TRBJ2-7,CASSNPGPGEQYF
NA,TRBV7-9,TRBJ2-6,CASSLLQGSGANVLTF
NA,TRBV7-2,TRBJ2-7,CASSLVLGSSYEQYF
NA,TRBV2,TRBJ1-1,CASSFRQGGTEAFF
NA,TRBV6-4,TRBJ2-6,CASSERKGSPSGANVLTF
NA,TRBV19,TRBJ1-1,CASSIRAGKGTEAFF
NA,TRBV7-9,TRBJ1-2,CASNLTMDPRGYTF
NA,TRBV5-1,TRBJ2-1,CASSLAAGGLGEQFF
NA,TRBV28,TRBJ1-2,CASSPPSGTGSGGYTF
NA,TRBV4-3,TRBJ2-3,CASSQGTDRDTQYF
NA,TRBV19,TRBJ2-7,CASSWGGTSYEQYF
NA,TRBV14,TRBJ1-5,CASSLYGNQPQHF
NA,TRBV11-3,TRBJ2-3,CASSQTSRVTQYF
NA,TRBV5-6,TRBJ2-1,CASSLGVNLYNEQFF
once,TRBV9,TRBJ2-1,CASSVWAGKDNEQFF
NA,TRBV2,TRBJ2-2,CASARDSRGELFF
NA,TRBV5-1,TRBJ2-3,CASSFQAGEPDTQYF
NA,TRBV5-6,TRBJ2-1,CASSWPLAGGQYNEQFF
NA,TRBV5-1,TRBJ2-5,CASSLGGSTETQYF
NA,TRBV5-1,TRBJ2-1,CASSLALAGNEQFF
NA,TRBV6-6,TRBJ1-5,CASTQEGALIQPQHF
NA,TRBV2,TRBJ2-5,CASTPIGGKRETQYF
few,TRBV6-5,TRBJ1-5,CASSYGRNQPQHF
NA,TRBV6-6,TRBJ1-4,CASNTNKGEGKLFF
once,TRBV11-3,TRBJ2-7,CAKDPYEQYF
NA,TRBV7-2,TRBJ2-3,CASTVPVGTDTQYF
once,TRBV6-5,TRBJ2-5,CASSAPGVDSQYF
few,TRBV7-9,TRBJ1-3,CASSLETGNTIYF
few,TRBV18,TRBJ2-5,CASSDQQETQYF
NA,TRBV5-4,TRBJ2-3,CASSRPGVSTDTQYF
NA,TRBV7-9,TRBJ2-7,CASSPGGEPPYEQYF
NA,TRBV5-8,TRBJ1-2,CASSSGGNYGYTF
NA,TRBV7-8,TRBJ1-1,CASSLAGPNTEAFF
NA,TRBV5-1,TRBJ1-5,CASSQTGDSNQPQHF
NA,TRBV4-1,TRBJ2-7,CASSPVLGASGTYEQYF